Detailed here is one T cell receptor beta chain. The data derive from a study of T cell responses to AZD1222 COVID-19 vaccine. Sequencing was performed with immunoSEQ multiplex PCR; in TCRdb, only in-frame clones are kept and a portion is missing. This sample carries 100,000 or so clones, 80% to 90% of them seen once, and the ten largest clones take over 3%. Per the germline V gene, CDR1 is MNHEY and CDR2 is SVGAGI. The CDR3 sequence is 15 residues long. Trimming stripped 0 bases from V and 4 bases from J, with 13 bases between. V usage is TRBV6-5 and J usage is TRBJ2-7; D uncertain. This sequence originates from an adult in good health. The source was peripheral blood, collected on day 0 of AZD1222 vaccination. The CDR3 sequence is CASSYSVETRYEQYF. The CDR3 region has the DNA TGTGCCAGCAGTTACTCCGTGGAGACAAGATACGAGCAGTACTTC.